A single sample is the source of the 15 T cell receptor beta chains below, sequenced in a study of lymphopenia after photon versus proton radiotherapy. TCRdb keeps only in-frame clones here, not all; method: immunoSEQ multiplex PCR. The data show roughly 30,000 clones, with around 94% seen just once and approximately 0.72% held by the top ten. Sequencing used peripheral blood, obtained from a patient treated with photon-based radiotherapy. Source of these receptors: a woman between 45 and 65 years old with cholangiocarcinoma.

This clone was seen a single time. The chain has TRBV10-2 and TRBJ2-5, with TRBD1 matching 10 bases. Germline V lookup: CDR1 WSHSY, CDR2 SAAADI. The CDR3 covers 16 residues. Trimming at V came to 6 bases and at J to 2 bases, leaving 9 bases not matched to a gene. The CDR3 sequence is CASRNRDRGRQETQYF. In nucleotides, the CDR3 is TGCGCCAGCAGAAACCGGGACAGGGGCCGTCAAGAGACCCAGTACTTC.

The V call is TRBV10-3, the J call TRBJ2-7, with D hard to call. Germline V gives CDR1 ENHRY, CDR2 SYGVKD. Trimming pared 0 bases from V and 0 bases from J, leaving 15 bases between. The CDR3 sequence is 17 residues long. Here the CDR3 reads CAISESLVGKSSYEQYF. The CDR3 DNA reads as TGTGCCATCAGTGAGTCGTTGGTTGGGAAAAGCTCCTACGAGCAGTACTTC.

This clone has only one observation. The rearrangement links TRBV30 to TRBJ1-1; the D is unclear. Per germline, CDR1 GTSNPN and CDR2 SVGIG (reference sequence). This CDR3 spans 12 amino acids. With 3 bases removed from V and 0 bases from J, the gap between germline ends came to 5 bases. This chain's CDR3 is CAWRAVNTEAFF. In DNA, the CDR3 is TGTGCCTGGAGGGCAGTGAACACTGAAGCTTTCTTT.

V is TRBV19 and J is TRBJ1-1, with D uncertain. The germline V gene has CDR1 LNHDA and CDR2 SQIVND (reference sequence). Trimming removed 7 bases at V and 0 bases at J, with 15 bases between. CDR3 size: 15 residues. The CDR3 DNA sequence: TGTGCCAGTAACCAAGCCAGCTACATGAACACTGAAGCTTTCTTT. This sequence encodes CASNQASYMNTEAFF.

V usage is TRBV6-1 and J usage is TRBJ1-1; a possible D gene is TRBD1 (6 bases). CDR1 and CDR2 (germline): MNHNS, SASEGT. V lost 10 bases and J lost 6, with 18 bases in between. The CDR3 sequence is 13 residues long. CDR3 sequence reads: CAIQTGNWAEAFF. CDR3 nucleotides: TGTGCCATACAAACAGGGAATTGGGCTGAAGCTTTCTTT.

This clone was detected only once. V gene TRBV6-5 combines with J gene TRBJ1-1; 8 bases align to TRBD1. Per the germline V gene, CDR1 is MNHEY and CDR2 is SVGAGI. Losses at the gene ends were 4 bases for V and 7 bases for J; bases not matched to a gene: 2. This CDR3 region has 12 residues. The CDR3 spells CASSFDRGEAFF. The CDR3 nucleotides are TGTGCCAGCAGTTTCGACAGGGGTGAAGCTTTCTTT.

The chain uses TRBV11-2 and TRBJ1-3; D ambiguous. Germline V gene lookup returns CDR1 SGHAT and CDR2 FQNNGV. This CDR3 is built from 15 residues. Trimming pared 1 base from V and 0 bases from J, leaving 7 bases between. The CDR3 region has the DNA TGTGCCAGCAGCTTAGGGTCGAGCTCTGGAAACACCATATATTTT. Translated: CASSLGSSSGNTIYF.

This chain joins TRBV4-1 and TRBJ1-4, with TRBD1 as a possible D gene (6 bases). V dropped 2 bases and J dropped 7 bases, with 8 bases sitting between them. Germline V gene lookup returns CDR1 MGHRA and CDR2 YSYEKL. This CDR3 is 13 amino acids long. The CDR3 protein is CASSQRTAEKLFF. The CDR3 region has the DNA TGCGCCAGCAGCCAACGGACAGCTGAAAAACTGTTTTTT.

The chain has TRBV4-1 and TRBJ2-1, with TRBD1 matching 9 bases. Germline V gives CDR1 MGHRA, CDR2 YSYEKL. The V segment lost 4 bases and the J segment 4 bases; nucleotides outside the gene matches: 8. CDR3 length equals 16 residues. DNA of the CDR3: TGCGCCAGCAGCCGCCTGGGACAGGGAAAGTACAATGAGCAGTTCTTC. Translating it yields CASSRLGQGKYNEQFF.

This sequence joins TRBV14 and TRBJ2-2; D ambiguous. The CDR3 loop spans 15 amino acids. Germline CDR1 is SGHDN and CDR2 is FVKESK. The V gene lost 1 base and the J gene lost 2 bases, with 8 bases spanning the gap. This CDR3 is CASSQAGKNTGELFF. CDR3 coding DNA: TGTGCCAGCAGCCAAGCTGGCAAAAACACCGGGGAGCTGTTTTTT.

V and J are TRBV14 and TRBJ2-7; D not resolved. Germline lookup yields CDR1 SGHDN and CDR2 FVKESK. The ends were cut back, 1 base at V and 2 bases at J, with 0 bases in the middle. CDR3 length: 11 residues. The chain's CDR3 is CASSQAYEQYF. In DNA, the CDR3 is TGTGCCAGCAGCCAAGCCTACGAGCAGTACTTC. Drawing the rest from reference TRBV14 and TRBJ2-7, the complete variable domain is EAGVTQFPSHSVIEKGQTVTLRCDPISGHDNLYWYRRVMGKEIKFLLHFVKESKQDESGMPNNRFLAERTGGTYSTLKVQPAELEDSGVYFCASSQAYEQYFGPGTRLTVT.

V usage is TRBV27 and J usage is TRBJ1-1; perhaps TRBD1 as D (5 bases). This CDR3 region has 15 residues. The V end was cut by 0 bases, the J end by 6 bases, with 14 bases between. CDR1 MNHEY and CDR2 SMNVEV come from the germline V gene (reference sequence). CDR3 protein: CASSLSRGLGAEAFF. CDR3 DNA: TGTGCCAGCAGTTTATCTCGGGGTTTAGGGGCTGAAGCTTTCTTT.

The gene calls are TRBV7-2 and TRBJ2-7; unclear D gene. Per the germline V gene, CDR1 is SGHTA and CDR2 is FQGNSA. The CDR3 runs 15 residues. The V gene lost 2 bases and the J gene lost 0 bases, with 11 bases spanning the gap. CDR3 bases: TGTGCCAGCAGCTTAATGCGACTCGCCTCCTACGAGCAGTACTTC. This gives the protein CASSLMRLASYEQYF.

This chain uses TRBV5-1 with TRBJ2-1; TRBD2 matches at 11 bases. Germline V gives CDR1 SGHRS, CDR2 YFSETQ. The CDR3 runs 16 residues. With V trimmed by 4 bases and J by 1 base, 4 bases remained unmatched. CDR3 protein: CASSPLAGESYNEQFF. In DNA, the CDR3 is TGCGCCAGCAGCCCACTAGCGGGGGAATCCTACAATGAGCAGTTCTTC. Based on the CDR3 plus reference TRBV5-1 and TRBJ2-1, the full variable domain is KAGVTQTPRYLIKTRGQQVTLSCSPISGHRSVSWYQQTPGQGLQFLFEYFSETQRNKGNFPGRFSGRQFSNSRSEMNVSTLELGDSALYLCASSPLAGESYNEQFFGPGTRLTVL.

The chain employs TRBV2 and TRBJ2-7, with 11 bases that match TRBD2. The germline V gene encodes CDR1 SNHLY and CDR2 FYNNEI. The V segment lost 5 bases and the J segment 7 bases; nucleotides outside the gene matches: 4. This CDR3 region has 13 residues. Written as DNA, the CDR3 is TGTGCCAGCAGTCTAGCGGGGGGTACTGAGCAGTACTTC. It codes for CASSLAGGTEQYF. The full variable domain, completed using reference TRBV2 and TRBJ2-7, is EPEVTQTPSHQVTQMGQEVILRCVPISNHLYFYWYRQILGQKVEFLVSFYNNEISEKSEIFDDQFSVERPDGSNFTLKIRSTKLEDSAMYFCASSLAGGTEQYFGPGTRLTVT.